The TCR beta chain under discussion was sequenced for a study of cytomegalovirus exposure and HLA in healthy donors. Study-wide findings and caveats: CMV antigen specificity of a few CMV-associated chains was confirmed in vitro. Later analysis suggested links between common viral pathogens and several top significant clusters. In an earlier analysis, most TCR beta V segments were productive about 87% or about 30% of the time. Equally common other TCR beta chains were less clonally expanded than HLA-associated ones, a later analysis found.

To note about this clone: Its antigen is not known.

The PCR was carried out with 60 Vbeta primers and 13 Jbeta primers. Assay: immunoSEQ multiplex PCR; the TCRdb copy retains only in-frame clones and omits some. With about 92,000 clones in the sample, the ten largest clones hold 15%. From germline, CDR1 is PRHDT and CDR2 FYEKMQ (reference sequence). The CDR3 contains 12 residues. V dropped 3 bases and J dropped 7; count of bases not matched to a gene: 0. Sequencing input: PBMCs. This sequence joins TRBV13 and TRBJ1-3; 7 bases agree with TRBD1. This clonotype originated in a man in his forties or fifties in good health and CMV-seropositive. The DNA of the CDR3 is TGTGCCAGCAGCTTCAGGGGGAACACCATATATTTT. Translating gives CASSFRGNTIYF.